A selection of T cell receptor beta chains follows, all from one sample in a study of blood T cell repertoires in COVID-19. Sequenced by immunoSEQ multiplex PCR; TCRdb stores in-frame clones only, minus some. The table has 200,000 to 300,000 clones, over 70% seen once. Sequenced material: peripheral blood. These receptors were collected from a woman older than 75 with acute or convalescent COVID-19. Each CDR3 is given with its conserved first and last residue. For some rows the clone size is stated as once, few or many, or as a class when expanded; others skip it.

CDR3 protein	J gene	V gene	clone size
CASSWGRSTYSPLHF	TRBJ1-6	TRBV25-1	once
CASSRQIKGYEQYF	TRBJ2-7	TRBV6-5	-
CASSLAVNTEAFF	TRBJ1-1	TRBV5-1	-
CASSPMGQGGHEQYF	TRBJ2-7	TRBV18	-
CASSSDRWPQHF	TRBJ1-5	TRBV7-2	-
CASSPIRAGAPYNEQFF	TRBJ2-1	TRBV7-7	-
CASSHGQGGETQYF	TRBJ2-5	TRBV13	-
CAWSGDRGPGYGYTF	TRBJ1-2	TRBV30	-
CASSLPTQGSVEKLFF	TRBJ1-4	TRBV7-8	-
CASSLAIGGNEQYF	TRBJ2-7	TRBV7-9	few
CASSNRDRGPNGYTF	TRBJ1-2	TRBV5-6	-
CASSPSLDISSYEQYF	TRBJ2-7	TRBV7-9	-
CASSTAVQETQYF	TRBJ2-5	TRBV7-9	-
CASSSAVGEQYF	TRBJ2-7	TRBV28	-
CSVGSGTGFHEQYF	TRBJ2-7	TRBV29-1	-
CASSLGGSYNEQFF	TRBJ2-1	TRBV28	-
CASQTGSTDTQYF	TRBJ2-3	TRBV19	-